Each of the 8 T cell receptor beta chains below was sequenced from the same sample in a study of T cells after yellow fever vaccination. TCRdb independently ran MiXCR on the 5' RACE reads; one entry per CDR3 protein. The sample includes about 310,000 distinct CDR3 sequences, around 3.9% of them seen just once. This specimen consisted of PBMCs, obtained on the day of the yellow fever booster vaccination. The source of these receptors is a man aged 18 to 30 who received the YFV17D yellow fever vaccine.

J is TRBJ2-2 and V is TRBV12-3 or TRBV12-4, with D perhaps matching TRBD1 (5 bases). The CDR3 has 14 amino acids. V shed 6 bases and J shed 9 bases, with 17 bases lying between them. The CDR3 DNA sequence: TGTGCCAGCAGACCCGGACAAGGTCCCCGGGAGCTGTTTTTT. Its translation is CASRPGQGPRELFF.

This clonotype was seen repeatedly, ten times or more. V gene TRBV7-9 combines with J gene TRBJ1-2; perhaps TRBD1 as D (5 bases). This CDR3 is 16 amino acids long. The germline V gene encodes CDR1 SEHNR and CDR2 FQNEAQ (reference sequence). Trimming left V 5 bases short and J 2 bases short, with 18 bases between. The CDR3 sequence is CASSHRLGRGNYGYTF. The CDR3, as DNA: TGTGCCAGCAGCCACCGTTTGGGAAGGGGAAACTATGGCTACACCTTC. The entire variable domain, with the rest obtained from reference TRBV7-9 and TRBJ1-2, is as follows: DTGVSQNPRHKITKRGQNVTFRCDPISEHNRLYWYRQTLGQGPEFLTYFQNEAQLEKSRLLSDRFSAERPKGSFSTLEIQRTEQGDSAMYLCASSHRLGRGNYGYTFGSGTRLTVV.

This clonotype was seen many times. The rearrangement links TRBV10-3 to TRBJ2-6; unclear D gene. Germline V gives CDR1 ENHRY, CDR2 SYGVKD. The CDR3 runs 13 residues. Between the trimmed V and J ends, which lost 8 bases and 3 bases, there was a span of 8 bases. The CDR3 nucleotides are TGTGCCATCGAGCAGGTTGGGGCCAACGTCCTGACTTTC. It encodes CAIEQVGANVLTF.

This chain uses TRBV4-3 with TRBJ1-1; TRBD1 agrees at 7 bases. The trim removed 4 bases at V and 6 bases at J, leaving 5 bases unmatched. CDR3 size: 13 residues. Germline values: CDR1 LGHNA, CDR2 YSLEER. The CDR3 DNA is TGCGCCAGCAGCCTCATGGGGACAGCTGAAGCTTTCTTT. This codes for CASSLMGTAEAFF.

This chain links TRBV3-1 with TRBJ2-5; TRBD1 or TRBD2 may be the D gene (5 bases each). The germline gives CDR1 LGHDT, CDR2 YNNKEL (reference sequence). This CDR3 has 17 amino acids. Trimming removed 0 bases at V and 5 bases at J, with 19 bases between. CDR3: CASSQEIGIRGVETQYF. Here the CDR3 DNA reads TGTGCCAGCAGCCAAGAAATAGGAATTCGGGGCGTGGAGACCCAGTACTTC.

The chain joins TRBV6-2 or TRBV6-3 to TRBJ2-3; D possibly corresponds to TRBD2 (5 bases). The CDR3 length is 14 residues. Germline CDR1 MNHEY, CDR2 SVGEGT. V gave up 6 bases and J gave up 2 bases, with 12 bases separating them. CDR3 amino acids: CASRLGDHTDTQYF. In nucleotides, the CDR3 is TGTGCCAGCAGGCTGGGAGACCACACAGATACGCAGTATTTT.

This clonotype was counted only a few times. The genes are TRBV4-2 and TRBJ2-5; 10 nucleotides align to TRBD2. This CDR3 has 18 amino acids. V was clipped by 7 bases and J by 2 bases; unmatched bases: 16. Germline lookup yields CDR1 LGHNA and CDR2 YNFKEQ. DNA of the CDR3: TGTGCCAGCACTCAAGGCGGGGCTAGCGGGGGTTCTCAAGAGACCCAGTACTTC. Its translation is CASTQGGASGGSQETQYF.

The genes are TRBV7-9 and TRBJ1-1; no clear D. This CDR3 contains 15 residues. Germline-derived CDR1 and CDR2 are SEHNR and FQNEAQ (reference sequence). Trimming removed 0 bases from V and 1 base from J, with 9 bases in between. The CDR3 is CASSLALGSNTEAFF. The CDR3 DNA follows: TGTGCCAGCAGCTTAGCGCTCGGATCGAACACTGAAGCTTTCTTT.